In this sample, the clone carrying this T cell receptor beta chain turned up many times. Its antigen is unidentified. This sample is drawn from a study of breast tumors, draining lymph nodes, adjacent tissues. Study conclusions and caveats: Compared with lymph nodes, tumors were less diverse; compared with nontumor tissue, more. Luminal-like breast cancer showed significantly greater tumor-nontumor repertoire similarity than basal-like breast cancer did.

Axillary draining lymph nodes of breast cancer patients supplied the node samples. TCRdb re-called the multiplex PCR reads with MiXCR, one entry per CDR3 protein. The table lists fewer than 150,000 distinct CDR3 sequences, roughly 20% of them singletons. The germline V gene has CDR1 MNHNY and CDR2 SVGAGI (reference sequence). The CDR3 length is 17 residues. V lost 2 bases and J 0 bases, leaving 13 bases between the germline ends. The J gene is TRBJ2-2, the V gene TRBV6-6; a weak D match, TRBD1 (5 bases). This TCR was recovered from a female donor with breast cancer. Some clones in this sample may be carry-over from other donors' samples. The specimen was axillary lymph node tissue. CDR3 residues: CASSYGQSRANTGELFF. The CDR3 coding sequence is TGTGCCAGCAGTTACGGTCAGAGCAGGGCGAACACCGGGGAGCTGTTTTTT.